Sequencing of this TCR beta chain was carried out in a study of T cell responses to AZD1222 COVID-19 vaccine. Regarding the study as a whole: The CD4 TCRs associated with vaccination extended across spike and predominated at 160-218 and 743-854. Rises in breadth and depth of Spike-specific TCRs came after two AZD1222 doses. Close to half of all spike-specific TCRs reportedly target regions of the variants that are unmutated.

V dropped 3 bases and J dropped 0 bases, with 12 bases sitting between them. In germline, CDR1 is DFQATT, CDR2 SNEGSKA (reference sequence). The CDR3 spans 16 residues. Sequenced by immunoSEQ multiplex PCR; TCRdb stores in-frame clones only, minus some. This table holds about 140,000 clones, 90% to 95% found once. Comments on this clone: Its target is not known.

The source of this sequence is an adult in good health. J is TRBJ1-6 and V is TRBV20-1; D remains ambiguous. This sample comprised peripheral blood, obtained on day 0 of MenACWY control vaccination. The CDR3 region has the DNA TGCAGTGCTAGTGAAAAACGGGGCTCCTATAATTCACCCCTCCACTTT. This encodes CSASEKRGSYNSPLHF.